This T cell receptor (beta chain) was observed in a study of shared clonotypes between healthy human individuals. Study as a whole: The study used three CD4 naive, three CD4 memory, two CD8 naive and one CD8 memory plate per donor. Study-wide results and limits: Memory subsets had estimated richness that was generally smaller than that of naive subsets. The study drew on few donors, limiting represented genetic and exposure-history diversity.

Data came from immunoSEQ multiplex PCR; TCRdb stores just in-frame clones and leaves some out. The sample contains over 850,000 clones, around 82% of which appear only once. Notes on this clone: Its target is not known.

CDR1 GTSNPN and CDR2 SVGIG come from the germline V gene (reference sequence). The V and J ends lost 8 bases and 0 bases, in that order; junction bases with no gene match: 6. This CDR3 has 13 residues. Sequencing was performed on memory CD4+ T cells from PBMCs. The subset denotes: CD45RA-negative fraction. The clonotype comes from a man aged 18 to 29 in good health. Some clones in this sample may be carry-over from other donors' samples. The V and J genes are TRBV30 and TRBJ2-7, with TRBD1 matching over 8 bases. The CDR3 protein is CATHRGSSYEQYF. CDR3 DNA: TGTGCCACACACAGGGGGAGCTCCTACGAGCAGTACTTC.